Below, 26 T cell receptor beta chains from the same sample are listed, as sequenced in a study of blood T cell repertoires in COVID-19. TCRdb's copy holds only in-frame clones and misses some; the assay was immunoSEQ multiplex PCR. The table has more than 150,000 clones, approximately 84% seen once. Source material: peripheral blood. The receptor source for this set is a human donor in a cohort sampled during active COVID-19.

This clone appeared a single time. The J gene is TRBJ2-3, the V gene TRBV4-1, with D uncertain. V was trimmed by 0 bases and J by 2 bases, leaving 24 bases between them. Germline V gives CDR1 MGHRA, CDR2 YSYEKL. The CDR3 extends over 20 amino acids. The CDR3 nucleotides are TGCGCCAGCAGCCAAGACGCCCGTGTTTTTCGCGGCCAACACACAGATACGCAGTATTTT. Residues: CASSQDARVFRGQHTDTQYF.

This chain links TRBV7-9 with TRBJ2-3; 11 nucleotides agree with TRBD1. CDR3 length equals 17 residues. From germline, CDR1 is SEHNR and CDR2 FQNEAQ (reference sequence). V lost 5 bases and J lost 2; bases outside the gene matches: 9. In DNA form, the CDR3 reads TGTGCCAGCAGCGACCCGAGGACAGGGGGCAACACAGATACGCAGTATTTT. The encoded protein is CASSDPRTGGNTDTQYF.

The CDR3 here is CASSSARVNGQPQHF. The CDR3, as DNA: TGTGCCAGCAGTTCCGCCAGGGTTAACGGACAGCCCCAGCATTTT. The rearrangement joins TRBV7-9 to TRBJ1-5, with D maybe TRBD1 (5 bases). V was trimmed by 6 bases and J by 7 bases, leaving 19 bases between them. Germline V gene data show CDR1 as SEHNR and CDR2 as FQNEAQ (reference sequence). The CDR3 totals 15 residues.

The chain uses TRBV30 and TRBJ1-2; no definite D call. CDR3 length: 12 residues. V gave up 2 bases and J gave up 8 bases, with 12 bases separating them. From germline, CDR1 is GTSNPN and CDR2 SVGIG (reference sequence). The CDR3 DNA reads as TGTGCCTGGAGTTTTGGAGGGAGCGGCTACACCTTC. It specifies CAWSFGGSGYTF.

The chain employs TRBV6-5 and TRBJ1-6; weak D call: TRBD1 (6 bases). From germline, CDR1 is MNHEY and CDR2 SVGAGI. Trimming shortened V by 3 bases and J by 9 bases, and 18 bases separated the two germline ends. There are 16 residues in the CDR3. The CDR3 DNA follows: TGTGCCAGCAGTTATTCTCGGCCTCAAGGGGGTTCACCCCTCCACTTT. As protein: CASSYSRPQGGSPLHF.

V usage is TRBV9 and J usage is TRBJ1-6; 7 bases agree with TRBD1. V was clipped by 0 bases and J by 9 bases; unmatched bases: 9. The CDR3 sequence is 16 residues long. Germline lookup yields CDR1 SGDLS and CDR2 YYNGEE. CDR3 DNA sequence: TGTGCCAGCAGCGTAGGGGCAGGGGGGAACCCTTCACCCCTCCACTTT. It encodes CASSVGAGGNPSPLHF. The variable domain in full, completed from reference TRBV9 and TRBJ1-6, reads DSGVTQTPKHLITATGQRVTLRCSPRSGDLSVYWYQQSLDQGLQFLIQYYNGEERAKGNILERFSAQQFPDLHSELNLSSLELGDSALYFCASSVGAGGNPSPLHFGNGTRLTVT.

The chain employs TRBV4-2 and TRBJ1-4; no definite D call. Germline V CDR1 and CDR2: LGHNA, YNFKEQ. Trimming took 4 bases from V and 6 from J, leaving 15 bases between them. This CDR3 comprises 15 residues. CDR3 in amino acids: CASSPEVHGDEKLFF. DNA for the CDR3: TGTGCCAGCAGCCCCGAAGTCCACGGGGATGAAAAACTGTTTTTT.

The chain couples TRBV7-6 to TRBJ2-1; D is unresolved. Trimming removed 1 base from V and 2 bases from J, with 6 bases in between. This CDR3 is 14 amino acids long. The V gene's germline CDR1 is SGHVS and CDR2 FNYEAQ. This chain's CDR3 is CASSLGNTYNEQFF. The CDR3 DNA reads as TGTGCCAGCAGCTTAGGTAACACCTACAATGAGCAGTTCTTC. Full variable domain (remainder filled in from reference TRBV7-6 and TRBJ2-1): GAGVSQSPRYKVTKRGQDVALRCDPISGHVSLYWYRQALGQGPEFLTYFNYEAQQDKSGLPNDRFSAERPEGSISTLTIQRTEQRDSAMYRCASSLGNTYNEQFFGPGTRLTVL.

CDR3 in amino acids: CASSPGGATAEAFF. The DNA for the CDR3 is TGCGCCAGCAGCCCTGGGGGGGCAACGGCTGAAGCTTTCTTT. V gene TRBV5-1 combines with J gene TRBJ1-1, with D perhaps matching TRBD1 (6 bases). Germline-derived CDR1 and CDR2 are SGHRS and YFSETQ. V dropped 4 bases and J dropped 6 bases, with 16 bases sitting between them. The CDR3 is 14 amino acids.

The J gene is TRBJ2-3, the V gene TRBV5-8; 14 bases are shared with TRBD2. Germline assignment: CDR1 SGHTS and CDR2 YDEGEE. V shed 0 bases, J shed 3 bases, and the junction held 3 bases outside the gene matches. CDR3 size: 17 residues. In nucleotides, the CDR3 is TGTGCCAGCAGCTTGGGACTAGCGGGGGGGAAGACAGATACGCAGTATTTT. It specifies CASSLGLAGGKTDTQYF. The variable domain in full, completed from reference TRBV5-8 and TRBJ2-3, reads EAGVTQSPTHLIKTRGQQATLRCSPISGHTSVYWYQQALGLGLQFLLWYDEGEERNRGNFPPRFSGRQFPNYSSELNVNALELEDSALYLCASSLGLAGGKTDTQYFGPGTRLTVL.

This clone was seen only a few times. The chain joins TRBV5-4 to TRBJ2-7; 11 bases map to TRBD2. CDR1 and CDR2 from the germline V gene are SGHNT and YYREEE (reference sequence). The CDR3 spans 13 residues. With V trimmed by 4 bases and J by 10 bases, 7 bases remained unmatched. The CDR3: CASSPSLAGAQYF. The CDR3 bases are TGTGCCAGCAGCCCGTCACTAGCGGGAGCTCAGTACTTC. Full variable domain (rest looked up from reference TRBV5-4 and TRBJ2-7): ETGVTQSPTHLIKTRGQQVTLRCSSQSGHNTVSWYQQALGQGPQFIFQYYREEENGRGNFPPRFSGLQFPNYSSELNVNALELDDSALYLCASSPSLAGAQYFGPGTRLTVT.

The chain joins TRBV4-1 to TRBJ1-4, with 7 positions matching TRBD1. V was pared by 4 bases and J by 8 bases, with 10 bases of the junction left unmatched. The CDR3 is made up of 15 amino acids. Per germline, CDR1 MGHRA and CDR2 YSYEKL. In nucleotides, the CDR3 is TGCGCCAGCAGCCGTAGACAGGGCGGAGGCGAAAAACTGTTTTTT. It is translated as CASSRRQGGGEKLFF.

This clone was seen only once. The gene calls are TRBV5-4 and TRBJ1-1; TRBD1 matches 8 bases. In germline, CDR1 is SGHNT, CDR2 YYREEE (reference sequence). CDR3 length equals 17 residues. The J segment lost 2 bases and the V segment lost 4 bases, leaving 13 bases of the junction unmatched. In DNA form, the CDR3 reads TGTGCCAGCAGCGGGGAGACAGGGGACACATTTAACACTGAAGCTTTCTTT. It codes for CASSGETGDTFNTEAFF.

This chain connects TRBV4-2 to TRBJ2-1; TRBD2 agrees at 11 bases. The CDR3 covers 19 residues. Germline V lookup: CDR1 LGHNA, CDR2 YNFKEQ. V was pared by 4 bases and J by 7 bases, with 18 bases of the junction left unmatched. The CDR3 loop is CASSPTGSGGAGGLNEQFF. CDR3 sequence (DNA): TGTGCCAGCAGCCCTACGGGTAGCGGGGGGGCCGGTGGTCTGAATGAGCAGTTCTTC.

The chain carries TRBV5-1 and TRBJ2-1; D is perhaps TRBD1 (6 bases). The CDR3 is 13 residues long. CDR1 SGHRS and CDR2 YFSETQ come from the germline V gene. V gave up 4 bases and J gave up 4 bases, with 9 bases separating them. In DNA, the CDR3 is TGCGCCAGCAGCGGGGGACAATACAATGAGCAGTTCTTC. This gives the protein CASSGGQYNEQFF.

The chain combines TRBV5-8 with TRBJ1-3, with TRBD1 matching 8 bases. The CDR3 covers 15 residues. Germline CDR1 reads SGHTS; CDR2 reads YDEGEE. V was clipped by 4 bases and J by 4 bases; unmatched bases: 7. DNA for the CDR3: TGTGCCAGCAGCCCGGACAGGGCGGAGGGAAACACCATATATTTT. Its protein product is CASSPDRAEGNTIYF.

This clone was seen a handful of times. The rearrangement joins TRBV7-2 to TRBJ1-2; no clear D. CDR1 and CDR2 from the germline V gene are SGHTA and FQGNSA. V was pared by 0 bases and J by 0 bases, with 11 bases between. CDR3 size: 16 residues. The CDR3 nucleotides are TGTGCCAGCAGCTTAGCCCTCGGCGGTTCTAACTATGGCTACACCTTC. As protein: CASSLALGGSNYGYTF.

V and J are TRBV7-9 and TRBJ1-1; a possible D gene is TRBD1 (5 bases). The germline V gene encodes CDR1 SEHNR and CDR2 FQNEAQ (reference sequence). V was clipped by 1 base and J by 10 bases, with 10 bases between them. This CDR3 is built from 12 residues. The CDR3 loop reads CASSLDQGLAFF. In nucleotides, the CDR3 is TGTGCCAGCAGCTTAGACCAGGGACTAGCTTTCTTT.

The chain combines TRBV11-2 with TRBJ1-4; D is perhaps TRBD1 (6 bases). From germline, CDR1 is SGHAT and CDR2 FQNNGV. Trimming removed 5 bases at V and 5 bases at J, with 15 bases between. This CDR3 has 15 residues. CDR3 coding DNA: TGTGCCAGCAGCCTTGACAGGATAGTAAATGAAAAACTGTTTTTT. Its translation: CASSLDRIVNEKLFF.

As DNA, the CDR3 is TGTGCCAGCAGCCCGACAGGGGTCTCCTACGAGCAGTACTTC. Translated: CASSPTGVSYEQYF. This chain joins TRBV5-6 and TRBJ2-7, with 8 bases lining up with TRBD1. Trimming at V came to 4 bases and at J to 0 bases, leaving 3 bases not matched to a gene. This CDR3 has 14 residues. Germline V gene sequence: CDR1 SGHDT, CDR2 YYEEEE. Full variable domain (rest looked up from reference TRBV5-6 and TRBJ2-7): DAGVTQSPTHLIKTRGQQVTLRCSPKSGHDTVSWYQQALGQGPQFIFQYYEEEERQRGNFPDRFSGHQFPNYSSELNVNALLLGDSALYLCASSPTGVSYEQYFGPGTRLTVT.

The chain carries TRBV18 and TRBJ1-2, with D perhaps matching TRBD1 (5 bases). This CDR3 has 16 residues. CDR1 is KGHSH, CDR2 LQKENI, per germline. V gave up 0 bases and J gave up 4 bases, with 15 bases separating them. Written as DNA, the CDR3 is TGTGCCAGCTCACCACCGAGTAAGAAGGGACTCTATGGCTACACCTTC. Its protein is CASSPPSKKGLYGYTF.

This clone occurred a few times. For the CDR3, the DNA is TGTGCCTGGAGCCCAGAGGGTAGAGGAAGCTACACCTTC. Encoded protein: CAWSPEGRGSYTF. V gene TRBV30 combines with J gene TRBJ1-2; D not certain. CDR1 and CDR2 from the germline V gene are GTSNPN and SVGIG (reference sequence). Trimming took off 3 bases at V and 9 bases at J, with 17 bases between the two ends. The CDR3 runs to 13 residues.

The V gene is TRBV19, the J gene TRBJ1-2; a weak D match, TRBD1 (5 bases). V was trimmed by 7 bases and J by 7 bases, leaving 13 bases between them. CDR1 LNHDA and CDR2 SQIVND come from the germline V gene (reference sequence). The CDR3 consists of 12 residues. The DNA of the CDR3 is TGTGCCAGTACGGAGACAGCTGGTGGCTACACCTTC. It encodes CASTETAGGYTF.

The chain is built from TRBV9 and TRBJ1-2; TRBD1 is a possible D gene (5 bases). This CDR3 comprises 11 residues. V was trimmed by 4 bases and J by 6 bases, leaving 7 bases between them. Germline-derived CDR1 and CDR2 are SGDLS and YYNGEE. CDR3 in amino acids: CASSSQDGYTF. In DNA, the CDR3 is TGTGCCAGCAGCTCACAGGATGGCTACACCTTC.

This clone is a singleton in its sample. J is TRBJ1-5 and V is TRBV6-5; no definite D call. Trimming removed 0 bases from V and 11 bases from J, with 14 bases in between. The CDR3 is 14 residues long. Germline V CDR1 and CDR2: MNHEY, SVGAGI. For the CDR3, the DNA is TGTGCCAGCAGTTACTCCCGGGGAATCACGACCCAGCATTTT. Translating it yields CASSYSRGITTQHF.

This sequence joins TRBV19 and TRBJ2-7, with 9 bases fitting TRBD2. CDR1 and CDR2 from the germline V gene are LNHDA and SQIVND (reference sequence). Unmatched junction bases numbered 8, after V lost 3 bases and J lost 2 bases. The CDR3 consists of 16 residues. CDR3 in DNA: TGTGCCAGTAGTATGACTTTAGCGGGGGACCCCTACGAGCAGTACTTC. Residues: CASSMTLAGDPYEQYF.